The rows below give T cell receptor beta chains drawn from one sample of a study of blood T cell repertoires in COVID-19. This table comes from immunoSEQ multiplex PCR, and its TCRdb copy is limited to in-frame clones, with some not included. The data hold 89,000 or so clones, with roughly nine tenths observed a single time. Sample: peripheral blood. Every receptor here comes from a man aged 45-60 years with COVID-19, enrolled during active disease. Both conserved end residues are part of each CDR3. A D gene is named only where the DNA matches it firmly. Where a row states a size, it is once, few, many or the class of an expanded clone; other rows omit it.

>NA|NA|TRBJ2-7|TRBV25-1
TGTGCCAGCAGTATTCCCCCGACAGGCTGCTACGAGCAGTACTTC
CASSIPPTGCYEQYF
>TRBD1|NA|TRBJ1-6|TRBV6-2/TRBV6-3
TGTGCCAGCACCCCACCATTCACAGGGGTTGTCAATTCACCCCTCCACTTT
CASTPPFTGVVNSPLHF
>TRBD2|NA|TRBJ2-3|TRBV19
TGTGCCAGTAGTAACCCGGGACTAGCGGGGGGTAAGGGCACGCAGTATTTT
CASSNPGLAGGKGTQYF
>NA|NA|TRBJ1-2|TRBV6-2/TRBV6-3
TGTGCCAGCAGTTCCATTCTTCCCCTGCTAGGTGGCTACACCTTC
CASSSILPLLGGYTF
>NA|NA|TRBJ1-1|TRBV7-3
TGTGCCAGCAGCTCACAGATAAACACTGAAGCTTTCTTT
CASSSQINTEAFF
>NA|few|TRBJ1-2|TRBV28
TGTGCCAGCTGGTCAGTTAACTATGGCTACACCTTC
CASWSVNYGYTF
>TRBD1|NA|TRBJ2-2|TRBV5-1
TGCGCCAGCAGCTTCGGGCGACAGGGGCGACGCACCGGGGAGCTGTTTTTT
CASSFGRQGRRTGELFF
>TRBD1|NA|TRBJ1-4|TRBV6-5
TGTGCCAGCAGTAACCCGGGACAGGGAGGTGAAAAACTGTTTTTT
CASSNPGQGGEKLFF
>TRBD1|NA|TRBJ1-1|TRBV30
TGTGCCTGGAGATATTTAACAGGGGGCTCAAACACTGAAGCTTTCTTT
CAWRYLTGGSNTEAFF
>TRBD1|NA|TRBJ1-6|TRBV2
TGTGCCAGCAGTACAGGGGTTGGATCACCCCTCCACTTT
CASSTGVGSPLHF
>NA|NA|TRBJ2-7|TRBV25-1
TGTGCCAGCAGTGAACCCGGACAGTCCTACGAGCAGTACTTC
CASSEPGQSYEQYF
>NA|NA|TRBJ2-1|TRBV7-6
TGTGCCAGCAGCTTAGGAGGTTCAGGGGACTCCTACAATGAGCAGTTCTTC
CASSLGGSGDSYNEQFF
>NA|once|TRBJ1-2|TRBV5-4
TGTGCCAGCAGCGAAACCGGAGAGTATGGCTACACCTTC
CASSETGEYGYTF
>TRBD1|NA|TRBJ1-3|TRBV3-1/TRBV3-2
TGTGCCAGCATTCCAACAGGGGGCTCTGGAAACACCATATATTTT
CASIPTGGSGNTIYF
>NA|once|TRBJ2-1|TRBV4-3
TGCGCCAGCAGCCAGGTATTTAGACAAAACAATGAGCAGTTCTTC
CASSQVFRQNNEQFF
>NA|NA|TRBJ1-1|TRBV25-1
TGTGCCAGCAGTATTGCCGGTACAGCTTTCTTT
CASSIAGTAFF
>TRBD1|NA|TRBJ1-5|TRBV28
TGTGCCAGCAGTTCGCCGGGACAGGGGGTCCCCTCGGGTCAGCCCCAGCATTTT
CASSSPGQGVPSGQPQHF
>NA|NA|TRBJ1-1|TRBV6-2/TRBV6-3
TGTGCCAGCAGCGGCCCGGGGGGAGCTAACACTGAAGCTTTCTTT
CASSGPGGANTEAFF
>NA|NA|TRBJ1-4|TRBV7-9
TGTGCCAGCAGCTTAGAGGGGGACAAACCTCAGGAAAAACTGTTTTTT
CASSLEGDKPQEKLFF
>NA|NA|TRBJ2-5|TRBV11-2
TGTGCCAGCAGCTTAGGACCTATGGGCGGGGAGATGCGAGAGACCCAGTACTTC
CASSLGPMGGEMRETQYF
>NA|NA|TRBJ2-7|TRBV28
TGTGCCAGCAGGAGGGGGTCCCCACCCTACGAGCAGTACTTC
CASRRGSPPYEQYF
>TRBD1|NA|TRBJ2-7|TRBV5-5
TGTGCCAGCAGGGCCGGGACAGGGGGCTTTTTGGGCTACGAGCAGTACTTC
CASRAGTGGFLGYEQYF
>NA|NA|TRBJ2-5|TRBV4-2
TGTGCCAGCAGCGGGAGCCGGGAAGAGACCCAGTACTTC
CASSGSREETQYF
>NA|few|TRBJ2-4|TRBV7-2
TGTGCCAGCAGCTTATCCAGGCAGGGGTTTCCGTACTTC
CASSLSRQGFPYF
>TRBD1|NA|TRBJ2-7|TRBV27
TGTGCCAGCAGGCCGGGACAGGGCCGACTCCGGAGCTCCTACGAGCAGTACTTC
CASRPGQGRLRSSYEQYF
>NA|NA|TRBJ1-2|TRBV21-1
TGTGCCGCCGCTATAATTACAGCCCCTAATGGCTACACCTTC
CAAAIITAPNGYTF
>NA|NA|TRBJ1-3|TRBV18
TGTGCCAGCTCACCGGAGGGTTCCGGAAACACCATATATTTT
CASSPEGSGNTIYF
>TRBD2|NA|TRBJ2-5|TRBV3-1/TRBV3-2
TGTGCCAGCAGCCGACCGGCTGCGGGGGGAGAGACCCAGTACTTC
CASSRPAAGGETQYF
>NA|NA|TRBJ1-1|TRBV27
TGTGCCAGCAGTCCTTCAGGGAGGGCGGCTTTCTTT
CASSPSGRAAFF
>TRBD1|NA|TRBJ1-5|TRBV30
TGTGCCTGGAGGGCCGCCGGGACAGGGTTTCAGCCCCAGCATTTT
CAWRAAGTGFQPQHF
>NA|NA|TRBJ2-7|TRBV19
TGTGCCAGTAGTGACAGTACCTACGAGCAGTACTTC
CASSDSTYEQYF
>TRBD2|NA|TRBJ2-5|TRBV15
TGTGCCACCGCCACACCGGGGACTAGTTGGGAGACCCAGTACTTC
CATATPGTSWETQYF
>NA|NA|TRBJ1-2|TRBV24-1
TGTGCCACCAGTGGGGGCAGTAACTATGGCTACACCTTC
CATSGGSNYGYTF
>NA|NA|TRBJ1-2|TRBV7-2
TGTGCCAGCAGCTCGCAGGGTAACTATGGCTACACCTTC
CASSSQGNYGYTF
>NA|NA|TRBJ2-3|TRBV2
TGTGCCAGCATTGGGCCCATGGGTACGCAGTATTTT
CASIGPMGTQYF
>NA|NA|TRBJ1-5|TRBV29-1
TGCAGCGGCACGACAGGAGTCAATCAGCCCCAGCATTTT
CSGTTGVNQPQHF
>NA|once|TRBJ1-2|TRBV2
TGTGCCAGCAGTGAAACAGGGTATGAACACTATGGCTACACCTTC
CASSETGYEHYGYTF
>TRBD2|NA|TRBJ2-2|TRBV11-2
TGTGCCAGCAGCCACCTCGCGAGCGGGGGGATTGTCACCGGGGAGCTGTTTTTT
CASSHLASGGIVTGELFF
>TRBD1|NA|TRBJ1-1|TRBV29-1
TGCAGCGCTGGACAGGGGAAGAACACTGAAGCTTTCTTT
CSAGQGKNTEAFF
>NA|NA|TRBJ1-1|TRBV7-9
TGTGCCAGCAGCTTAGGACATGAAGCTTTCTTT
CASSLGHEAFF
>TRBD1|NA|TRBJ2-3|TRBV5-1
TGCGCCAGCAGCCATGGACAGGGGAGAGATACGCAGTATTTT
CASSHGQGRDTQYF
>TRBD1|NA|TRBJ1-5|TRBV5-4
TGTGCCGGAAGGGACAGGGGGGTAGGGAGCAATCAGCCCCAGCATTTT
CAGRDRGVGSNQPQHF
>TRBD1|NA|TRBJ1-1|TRBV3-1/TRBV3-2
TGTGCCAGCAGCGCTCGGGACAGAAACACTGAAGCTTTCTTT
CASSARDRNTEAFF
>NA|NA|TRBJ2-7|TRBV2
TGTGCCAGCAACCTGGGACTTTTAAGCTCCTACGAGCAGTACTTC
CASNLGLLSSYEQYF
>NA|NA|TRBJ1-1|TRBV18
TGTGCCAGCTCACAACAGGGATTGAACACTGAAGCTTTCTTT
CASSQQGLNTEAFF
>TRBD1|few|TRBJ1-2|TRBV6-5
TGTGCCAGCAACACCGGGACAGCTTCTAACTATGGCTACACCTTC
CASNTGTASNYGYTF
>NA|NA|TRBJ1-6|TRBV7-8
TGTGCCAGCAGCTCTGACAGAGATTCACCCCTCCACTTT
CASSSDRDSPLHF
>TRBD2|once|TRBJ2-2|TRBV4-1
TGCGCCAGCAGCCCCAAGCCTAGCGGGGGGACCAACACCGGGGAGCTGTTTTTT
CASSPKPSGGTNTGELFF
>TRBD2|NA|TRBJ2-5|TRBV7-2
TGTGCCAGCAGCTCATCAGCGGGGGGGCCCTTCGGTGAGACCCAGTACTTC
CASSSSAGGPFGETQYF
>NA|NA|TRBJ2-6|TRBV6-5
TGTGCCAGCAGTTACTCGCCAGGGGCTGGGGCCAACGTCCTGACTTTC
CASSYSPGAGANVLTF
>NA|NA|TRBJ1-1|TRBV5-6
TGTGCCAGCAGCTTGTCCCCTAACACTGAAGCTTTCTTT
CASSLSPNTEAFF
>TRBD1|NA|TRBJ1-4|TRBV14
TGTGCCAGCAGCCAAGGGACAGGGGGCTGGTTTTTT
CASSQGTGGWFF
>TRBD1|NA|TRBJ1-4|TRBV5-5
TGTGCCAGCAGCTTGCTGGGACAGCCGAATGAAAAACTGTTTTTT
CASSLLGQPNEKLFF
>NA|NA|TRBJ1-6|TRBV25-1
TGTGCCAGCACAAAACGGGGTCCTAATTCACCCCTCCACTTT
CASTKRGPNSPLHF
>TRBD2|NA|TRBJ2-1|TRBV7-2
TGTGCCAGCAGCCCGACTAGCGGGGGGGCAAAGGAGCAGTTCTTC
CASSPTSGGAKEQFF
>TRBD2|NA|TRBJ2-3|TRBV24-1
TGTGCCAGCGGGGGGGCCACGGATACGCAGTATTTT
CASGGATDTQYF
>TRBD1|NA|TRBJ2-1|TRBV10-3
TGTGCCATCAGTGAGTCTGAGACAGGGAGAAATGAGCAGTTCTTC
CAISESETGRNEQFF